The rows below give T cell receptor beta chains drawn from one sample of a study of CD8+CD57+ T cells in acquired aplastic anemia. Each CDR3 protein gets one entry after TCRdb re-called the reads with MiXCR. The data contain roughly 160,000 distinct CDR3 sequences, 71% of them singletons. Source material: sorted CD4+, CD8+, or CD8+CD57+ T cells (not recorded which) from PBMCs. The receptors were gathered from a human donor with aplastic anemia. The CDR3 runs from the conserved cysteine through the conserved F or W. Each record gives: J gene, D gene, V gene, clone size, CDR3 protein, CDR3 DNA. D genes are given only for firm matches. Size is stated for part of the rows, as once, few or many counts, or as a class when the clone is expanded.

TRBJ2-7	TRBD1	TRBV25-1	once	CASSEWAGQDVDEQYF	TGTGCCAGCAGTGAATGGGCGGGACAGGACGTTGACGAGCAGTACTTC
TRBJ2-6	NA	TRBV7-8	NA	CASSLDGRAGLSGANVLTF	TGTGCCAGCAGCTTAGATGGCCGGGCAGGACTCTCTGGGGCCAACGTCCTGACTTTC
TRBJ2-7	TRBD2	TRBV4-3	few	CASSREGLAGINEQYF	TGCGCCAGCAGCCGTGAAGGACTAGCGGGAATCAACGAGCAGTACTTC
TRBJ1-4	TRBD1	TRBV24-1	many	CATSDFQGAGGEKLFF	TGTGCCACCAGTGATTTTCAGGGGGCAGGCGGTGAAAAACTGTTTTTT
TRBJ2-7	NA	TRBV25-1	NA	CASSVADMPTRQYF	TGTGCCAGCAGTGTGGCGGACATGCCTACGAGGCAGTACTTC
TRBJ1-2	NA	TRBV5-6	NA	CASSLGTVGYTF	TGTGCCAGCAGCTTGGGTACAGTTGGCTACACCTTC
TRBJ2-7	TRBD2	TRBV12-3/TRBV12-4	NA	CASSYSTFSGSSYEQYF	TGTGCCAGCAGTTACTCGACATTTAGCGGGAGCTCCTACGAGCAGTACTTC
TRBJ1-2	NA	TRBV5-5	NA	CASSQGFIYGYTF	TGTGCCAGCAGCCAAGGGTTTATCTATGGCTACACCTTC
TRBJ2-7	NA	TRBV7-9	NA	CASSSNTGSAYEQYF	TGTGCCAGCAGCTCTAATACGGGGTCGGCCTACGAGCAGTACTTC
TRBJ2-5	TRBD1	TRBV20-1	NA	CSATDRGETQYF	TGCAGTGCCACGGACAGGGGGGAGACCCAGTACTTC
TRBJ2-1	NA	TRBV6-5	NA	CASRAQVSSYNEQFF	TGTGCCAGCAGGGCACAGGTAAGCTCCTACAATGAGCAGTTCTTC
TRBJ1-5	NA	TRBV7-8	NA	CASSLRRDFGNQPQHF	TGTGCCAGCAGCTTGAGGAGGGACTTTGGCAATCAGCCCCAGCATTTT
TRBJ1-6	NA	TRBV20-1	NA	CSAIEGKSPLHF	TGCAGTGCTATTGAAGGCAAATCACCCCTCCACTTT
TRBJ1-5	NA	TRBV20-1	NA	CSARSKGDWSNQPQHF	TGCAGTGCTAGATCCAAGGGGGATTGGAGCAATCAGCCCCAGCATTTT
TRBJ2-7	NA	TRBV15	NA	CATSREKGDFYEQYF	TGTGCCACCAGCAGGGAGAAGGGGGACTTCTACGAGCAGTACTTC
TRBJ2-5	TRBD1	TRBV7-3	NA	CASSSTDTGEETQYF	TGTGCCAGCAGCTCCACGGACACAGGGGAAGAGACCCAGTACTTC
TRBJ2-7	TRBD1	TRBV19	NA	CASSIRDRAGYEQYF	TGTGCCAGTAGTATCCGGGACAGGGCTGGGTACGAGCAGTACTTC
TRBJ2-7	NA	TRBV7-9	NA	CASSPTWGASGYEQYF	TGTGCCAGCAGCCCTACGTGGGGGGCCTCTGGTTACGAGCAGTACTTC
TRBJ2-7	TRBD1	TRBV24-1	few	CATSDWDRFNEQYF	TGTGCCACCAGTGACTGGGACAGATTCAACGAGCAGTACTTC
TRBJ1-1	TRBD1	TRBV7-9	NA	CASSLVGGQGARVTEAFF	TGTGCCAGCAGCTTAGTGGGGGGACAGGGGGCCAGGGTCACTGAAGCTTTCTTT
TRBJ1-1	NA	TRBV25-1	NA	CASMGRGGTEAFF	TGTGCCAGCATGGGCAGGGGCGGCACTGAAGCTTTCTTT
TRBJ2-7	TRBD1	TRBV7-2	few	CASSSYGQVSYEQYF	TGTGCCAGCAGCTCATACGGACAGGTCTCCTACGAGCAGTACTTC
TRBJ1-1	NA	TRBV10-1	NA	CASTAGTSGTEAFF	TGCGCCAGCACCGCCGGGACCTCGGGCACTGAAGCTTTCTTT
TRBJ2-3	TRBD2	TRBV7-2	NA	CASSLSGLAGGPDTQYF	TGTGCCAGCAGTTTATCCGGACTAGCGGGGGGGCCAGATACGCAGTATTTT
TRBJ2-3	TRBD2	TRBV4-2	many	CASSQEAGGQRDTQYF	TGTGCCAGCAGCCAAGAAGCGGGGGGGCAGAGAGATACGCAGTATTTT
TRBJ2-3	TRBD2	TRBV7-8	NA	CASSLGGGGDTDTQYF	TGTGCCAGCAGCTTAGGCGGCGGGGGGGACACAGATACGCAGTATTTT
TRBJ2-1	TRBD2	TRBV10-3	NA	CAISELAAAVEQFF	TGTGCCATCAGTGAACTAGCGGCGGCGGTTGAGCAGTTCTTC
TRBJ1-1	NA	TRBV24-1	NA	CATSGRRNTEAFF	TGTGCCACCAGTGGCAGGAGGAACACTGAAGCTTTCTTT
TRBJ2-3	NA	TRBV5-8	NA	CASREAVATDTQYF	TGTGCCAGCAGAGAAGCGGTTGCCACAGATACGCAGTATTTT
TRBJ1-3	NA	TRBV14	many	CASSQGFWASGNTIYF	TGTGCCAGCAGCCAAGGTTTTTGGGCCTCTGGAAACACCATATATTTT
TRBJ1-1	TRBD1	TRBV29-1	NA	CSDRQGAEAFF	TGCAGCGATCGACAGGGGGCGGAAGCTTTCTTT
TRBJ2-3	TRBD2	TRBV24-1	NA	CATSEPLAGFTDTQYF	TGTGCCACCAGTGAGCCCCTAGCGGGGTTCACAGATACGCAGTATTTT
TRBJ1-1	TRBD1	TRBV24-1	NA	CATRSGGLTEAFF	TGTGCCACCAGGTCAGGGGGCCTCACTGAAGCTTTCTTT
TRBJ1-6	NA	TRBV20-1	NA	CSARETGAYNSPLHF	TGCAGTGCTAGAGAGACAGGTGCTTATAATTCACCCCTCCACTTT
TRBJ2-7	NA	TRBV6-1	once	CASSEGKGFSTRLMDEQYF	TGTGCCAGCAGTGAAGGTAAAGGGTTTTCAACCCGACTGATGGACGAGCAGTACTTC
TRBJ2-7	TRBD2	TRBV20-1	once	CSAKSGRAYEQYF	TGCAGTGCTAAAAGCGGGAGGGCCTACGAGCAGTACTTC
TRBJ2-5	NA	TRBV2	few	CASIVGAGGGETQYF	TGTGCCAGCATCGTTGGGGCAGGTGGAGGGGAGACCCAGTACTTC
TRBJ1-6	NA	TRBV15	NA	CATSRVREDNSPLHF	TGTGCCACCAGCAGAGTCAGGGAGGATAATTCACCCCTCCACTTT
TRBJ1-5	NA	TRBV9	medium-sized	CASSVGSNQPQHF	TGTGCCAGCAGTGTAGGTTCAAATCAGCCCCAGCATTTT
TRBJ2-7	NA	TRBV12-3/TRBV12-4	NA	CASSWGAYEQYF	TGTGCCAGCAGTTGGGGTGCCTACGAGCAGTACTTC
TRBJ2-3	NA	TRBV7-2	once	CASSLEAASTDTQYF	TGTGCCAGCAGCTTAGAAGCGGCGTCCACAGATACGCAGTATTTT
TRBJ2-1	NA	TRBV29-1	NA	CSVEEGANEQFF	TGCAGCGTTGAAGAGGGGGCCAATGAGCAGTTCTTC
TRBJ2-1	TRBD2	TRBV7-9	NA	CASSLRASGDNEQFF	TGTGCCAGCAGCTTACGGGCTAGCGGGGACAATGAGCAGTTCTTC
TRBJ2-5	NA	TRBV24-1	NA	CATSDFMKTQYF	TGTGCCACCAGTGATTTTATGAAGACCCAGTACTTC
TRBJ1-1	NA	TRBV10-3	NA	CATRSVKNYEAFF	TGTGCCACGAGGAGTGTCAAAAACTATGAAGCTTTCTTT